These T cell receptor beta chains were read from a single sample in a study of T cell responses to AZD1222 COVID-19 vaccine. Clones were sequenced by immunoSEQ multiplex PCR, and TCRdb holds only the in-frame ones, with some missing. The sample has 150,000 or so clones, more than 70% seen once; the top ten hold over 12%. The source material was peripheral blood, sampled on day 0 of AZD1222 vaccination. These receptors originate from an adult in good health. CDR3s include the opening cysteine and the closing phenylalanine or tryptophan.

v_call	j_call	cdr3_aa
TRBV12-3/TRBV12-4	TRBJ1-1	CASSYRVEAFF
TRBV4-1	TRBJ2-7	CASSQGASLSYEQYF
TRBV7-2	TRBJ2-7	CASSRSATLSYEQYF
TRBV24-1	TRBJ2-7	CATSVSRAPYEQYF
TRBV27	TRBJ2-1	CASSWSSGGAYEQFF
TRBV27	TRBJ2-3	CASSSQGAGTDTQYF
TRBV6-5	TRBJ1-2	CASSYEPANYGYTF
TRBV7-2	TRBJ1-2	CASSLAIGSGIGYTF
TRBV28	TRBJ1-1	CASSLSGDRRPRAFF
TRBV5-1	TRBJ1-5	CASSLAAGNQPQHF
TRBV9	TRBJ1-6	CASSAQWGNSPLHF
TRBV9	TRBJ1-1	CASSVEGAVGTEAFF
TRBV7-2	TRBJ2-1	CASSARGPAGNYNEQFF
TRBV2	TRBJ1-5	CAGRQGGGQPQHF
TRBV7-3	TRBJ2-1	CASSLFLAGGHEQFF
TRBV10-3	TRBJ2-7	CAISVRGQGSLNEQYF
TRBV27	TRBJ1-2	CASSLAGNYGYTF
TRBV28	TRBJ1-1	CASSLGSMNTEAFF
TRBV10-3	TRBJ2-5	CAISIAAQETQYF
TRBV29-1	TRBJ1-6	CSVRVNSYNSPLHF
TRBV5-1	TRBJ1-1	CASSLGTQGVNTEAFF
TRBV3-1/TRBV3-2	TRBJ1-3	CASSQNALSGNTIYF
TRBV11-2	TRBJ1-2	CASSLVDRGYGYTF
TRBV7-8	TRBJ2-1	CASSHLGQGASEQFF
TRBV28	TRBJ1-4	CASGGMTVNEKLFF
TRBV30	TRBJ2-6	CAWERGVSGANVLTF
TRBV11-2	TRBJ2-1	CASSLDRLLSSYNEQFF
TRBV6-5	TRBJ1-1	CASSYSTGETEAFF
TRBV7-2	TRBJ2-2	CASSLLGRFNTGELFF